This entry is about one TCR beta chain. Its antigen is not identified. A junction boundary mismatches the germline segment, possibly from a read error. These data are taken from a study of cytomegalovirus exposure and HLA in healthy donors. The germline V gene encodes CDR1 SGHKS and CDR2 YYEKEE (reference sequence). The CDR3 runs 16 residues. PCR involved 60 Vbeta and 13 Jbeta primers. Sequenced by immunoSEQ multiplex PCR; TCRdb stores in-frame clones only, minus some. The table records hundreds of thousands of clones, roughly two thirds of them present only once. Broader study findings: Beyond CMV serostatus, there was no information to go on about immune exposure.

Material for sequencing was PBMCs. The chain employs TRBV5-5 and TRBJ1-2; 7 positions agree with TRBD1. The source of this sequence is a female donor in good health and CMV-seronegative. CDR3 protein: CASSLAPNDRVYGHTF. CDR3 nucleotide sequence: TGTGCCAGCAGCTTGGCTCCAAATGACAGGGTCTATGGCCACACCTTC.